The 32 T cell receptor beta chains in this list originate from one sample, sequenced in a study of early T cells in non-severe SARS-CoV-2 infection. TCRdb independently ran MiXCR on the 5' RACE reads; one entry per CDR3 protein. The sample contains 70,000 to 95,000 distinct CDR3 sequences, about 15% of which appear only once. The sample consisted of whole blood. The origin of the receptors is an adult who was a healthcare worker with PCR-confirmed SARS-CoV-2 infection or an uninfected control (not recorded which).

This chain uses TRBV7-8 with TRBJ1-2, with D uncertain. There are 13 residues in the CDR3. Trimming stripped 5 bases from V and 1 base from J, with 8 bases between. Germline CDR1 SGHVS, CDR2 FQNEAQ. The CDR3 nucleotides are TGTGCCAGCAGCCTAATGAATAACTATGGCTACACCTTC. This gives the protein CASSLMNNYGYTF.

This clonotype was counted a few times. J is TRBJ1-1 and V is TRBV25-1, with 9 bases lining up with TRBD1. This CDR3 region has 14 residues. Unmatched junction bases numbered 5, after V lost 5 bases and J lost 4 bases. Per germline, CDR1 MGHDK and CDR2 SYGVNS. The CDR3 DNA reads TGTGCCAGCAGTACAGGGGGCGAAGTCACTGAAGCTTTCTTT. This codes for CASSTGGEVTEAFF.

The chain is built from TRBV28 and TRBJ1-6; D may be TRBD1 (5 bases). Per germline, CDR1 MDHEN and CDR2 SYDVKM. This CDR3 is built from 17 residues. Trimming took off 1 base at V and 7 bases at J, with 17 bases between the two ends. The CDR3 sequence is CASSLLKWQGLNSPLHF. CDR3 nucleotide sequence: TGTGCCAGCAGTTTATTGAAGTGGCAGGGATTGAATTCACCCCTCCACTTT. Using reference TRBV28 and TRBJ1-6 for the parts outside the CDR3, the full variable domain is DVKVTQSSRYLVKRTGEKVFLECVQDMDHENMFWYRQDPGLGLRLIYFSYDVKMKEKGDIPEGYSVSREKKERFSLILESASTNQTSMYLCASSLLKWQGLNSPLHFGNGTRLTVT.

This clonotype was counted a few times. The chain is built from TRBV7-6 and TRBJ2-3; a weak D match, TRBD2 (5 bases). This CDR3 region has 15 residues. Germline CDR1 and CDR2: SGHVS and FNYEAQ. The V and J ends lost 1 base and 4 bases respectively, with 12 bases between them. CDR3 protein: CASSLVGAGADTQYF. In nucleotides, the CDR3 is TGTGCCAGCAGCTTAGTGGGAGCAGGCGCAGATACGCAGTATTTT.

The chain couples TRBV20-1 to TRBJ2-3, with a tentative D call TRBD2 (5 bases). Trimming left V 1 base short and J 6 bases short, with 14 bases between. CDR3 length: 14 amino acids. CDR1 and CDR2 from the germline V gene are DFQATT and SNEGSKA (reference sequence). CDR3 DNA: TGCAGTGCTAGAGGAGGACTCCCCCGGGATACGCAGTATTTT. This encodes CSARGGLPRDTQYF.

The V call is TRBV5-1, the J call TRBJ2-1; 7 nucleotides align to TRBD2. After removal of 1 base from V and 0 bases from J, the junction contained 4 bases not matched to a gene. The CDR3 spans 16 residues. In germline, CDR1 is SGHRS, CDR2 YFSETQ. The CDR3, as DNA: TGCGCCAGCAGCTTGACCGCGGGGGTCTCCTACAATGAGCAGTTCTTC. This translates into CASSLTAGVSYNEQFF.

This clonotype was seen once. This CDR3 reads CASSLYAGAYEQYV. DNA of the CDR3: TGTGCCAGCAGCTTGTATGCAGGAGCCTACGAGCAGTACGTC. This chain joins TRBV5-5 and TRBJ2-7; D call uncertain. Germline lookup yields CDR1 SGHKS and CDR2 YYEKEE (reference sequence). V lost 1 base to trimming and J lost 2 bases, with 10 bases between them. This CDR3 has 14 amino acids.

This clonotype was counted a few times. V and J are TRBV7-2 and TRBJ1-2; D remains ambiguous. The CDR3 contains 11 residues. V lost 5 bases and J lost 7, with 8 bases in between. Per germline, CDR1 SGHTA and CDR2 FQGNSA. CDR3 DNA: TGTGCCAGCAGCGGTGAGAGTGGCTACACCTTC. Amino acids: CASSGESGYTF. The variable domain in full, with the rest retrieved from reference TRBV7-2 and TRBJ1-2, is GAGVSQSPSNKVTEKGKDVELRCDPISGHTALYWYRQSLGQGLEFLIYFQGNSAPDKSGLPSDRFSAERTGGSVSTLTIQRTQQEDSAVYLCASSGESGYTFGSGTRLTVV.

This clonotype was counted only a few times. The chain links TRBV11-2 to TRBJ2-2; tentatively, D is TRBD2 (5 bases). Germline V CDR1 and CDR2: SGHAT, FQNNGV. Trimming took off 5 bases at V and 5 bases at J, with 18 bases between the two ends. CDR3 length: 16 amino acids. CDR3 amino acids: CASSLKGLLGTGELFF. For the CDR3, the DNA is TGTGCCAGCAGCCTAAAAGGACTCCTGGGTACCGGGGAGCTGTTTTTT. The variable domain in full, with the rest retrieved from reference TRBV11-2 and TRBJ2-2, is EAGVAQSPRYKIIEKRQSVAFWCNPISGHATLYWYQQILGQGPKLLIQFQNNGVVDDSQLPKDRFSAERLKGVDSTLKIQPAKLEDSAVYLCASSLKGLLGTGELFFGEGSRLTVL.

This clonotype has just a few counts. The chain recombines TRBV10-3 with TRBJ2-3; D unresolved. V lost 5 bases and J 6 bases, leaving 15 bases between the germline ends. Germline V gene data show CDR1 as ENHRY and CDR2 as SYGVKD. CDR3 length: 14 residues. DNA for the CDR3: TGTGCCATCAGTCTGCTAGGTGGATCGGATACGCAGTATTTT. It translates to CAISLLGGSDTQYF.

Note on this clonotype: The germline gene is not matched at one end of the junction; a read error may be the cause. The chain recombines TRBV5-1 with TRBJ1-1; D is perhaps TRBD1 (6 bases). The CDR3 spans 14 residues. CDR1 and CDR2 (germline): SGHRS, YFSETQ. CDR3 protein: CASSLGDRNAEAFF. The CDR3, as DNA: TGCGCCAGCAGCTTGGGAGACAGGAACGCTGAAGCTTTCTTT.

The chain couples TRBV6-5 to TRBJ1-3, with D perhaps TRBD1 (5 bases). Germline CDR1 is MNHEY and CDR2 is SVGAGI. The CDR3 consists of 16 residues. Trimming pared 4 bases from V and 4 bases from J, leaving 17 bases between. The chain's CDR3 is CASSFSRQGAGNTIYF. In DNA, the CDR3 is TGTGCCAGCAGTTTTTCGCGGCAGGGTGCAGGAAACACCATATATTTT.

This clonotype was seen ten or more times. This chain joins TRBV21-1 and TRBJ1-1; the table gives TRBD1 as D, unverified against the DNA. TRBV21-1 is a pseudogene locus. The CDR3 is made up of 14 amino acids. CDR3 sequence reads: CASSRQGVDTEAFF. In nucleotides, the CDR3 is TGTGCCAGCAGCAGACAGGGCGTAGACACTGAAGCTTTCTTT.

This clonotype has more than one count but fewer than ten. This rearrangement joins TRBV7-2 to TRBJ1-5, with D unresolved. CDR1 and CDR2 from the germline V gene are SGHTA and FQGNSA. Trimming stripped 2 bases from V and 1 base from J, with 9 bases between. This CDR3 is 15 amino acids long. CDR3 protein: CASSLTKLSNQPQHF. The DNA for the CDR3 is TGTGCCAGCAGCTTAACGAAACTAAGCAATCAGCCCCAGCATTTT.

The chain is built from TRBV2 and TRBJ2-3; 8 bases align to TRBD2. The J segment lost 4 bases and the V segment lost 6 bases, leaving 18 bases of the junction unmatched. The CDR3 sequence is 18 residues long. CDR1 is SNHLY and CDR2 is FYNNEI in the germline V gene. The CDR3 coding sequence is TGTGCCAGCAGGGAAACCTTTCCGGGACTAGTGAGTGCAGATACGCAGTATTTT. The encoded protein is CASRETFPGLVSADTQYF.

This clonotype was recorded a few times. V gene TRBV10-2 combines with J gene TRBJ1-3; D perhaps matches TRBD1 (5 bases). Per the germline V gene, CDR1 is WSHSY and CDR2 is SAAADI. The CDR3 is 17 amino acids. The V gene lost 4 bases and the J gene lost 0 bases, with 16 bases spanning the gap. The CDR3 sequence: CASSVGPGGSSGNTIYF. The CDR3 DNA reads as TGCGCCAGCAGTGTGGGGCCTGGAGGGAGCTCTGGAAACACCATATATTTT.

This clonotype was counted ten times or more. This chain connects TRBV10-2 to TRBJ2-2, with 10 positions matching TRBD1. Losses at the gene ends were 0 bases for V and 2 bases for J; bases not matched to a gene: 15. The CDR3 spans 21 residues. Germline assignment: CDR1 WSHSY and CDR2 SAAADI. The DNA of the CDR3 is TGCGCCAGCAGTGAGTCTGAAGTCAAGACAGGGGGCCGACTTAACACCGGGGAGCTGTTTTTT. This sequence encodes CASSESEVKTGGRLNTGELFF.

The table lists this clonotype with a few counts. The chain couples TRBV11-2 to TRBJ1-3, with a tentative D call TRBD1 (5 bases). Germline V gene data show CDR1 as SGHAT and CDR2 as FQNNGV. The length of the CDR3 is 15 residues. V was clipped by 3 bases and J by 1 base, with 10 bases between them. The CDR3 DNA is TGTGCCAGCAGCTTTCGGGGGGAATCTGGAAACACCATATATTTT. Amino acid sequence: CASSFRGESGNTIYF.

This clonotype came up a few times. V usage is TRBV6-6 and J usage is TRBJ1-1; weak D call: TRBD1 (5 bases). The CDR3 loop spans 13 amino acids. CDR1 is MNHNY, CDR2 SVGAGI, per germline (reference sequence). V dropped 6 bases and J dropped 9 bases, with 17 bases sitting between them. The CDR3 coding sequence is TGTGCCAGCAGGCCTCAGCAGGGAACGCAAGCTTTCTTT. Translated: CASRPQQGTQAFF.

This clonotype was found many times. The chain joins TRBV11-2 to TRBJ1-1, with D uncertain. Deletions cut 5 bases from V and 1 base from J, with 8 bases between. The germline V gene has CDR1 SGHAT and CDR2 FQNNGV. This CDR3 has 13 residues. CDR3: CASSQESNTEAFF. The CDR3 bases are TGTGCCAGCAGCCAGGAATCGAACACTGAAGCTTTCTTT.

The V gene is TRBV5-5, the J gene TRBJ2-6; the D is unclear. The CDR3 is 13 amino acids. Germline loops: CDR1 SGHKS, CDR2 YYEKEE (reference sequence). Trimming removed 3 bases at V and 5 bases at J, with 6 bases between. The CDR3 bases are TGTGCCAGCAGCTCCGAGTGGGCCAACGTCCTGACTTTC. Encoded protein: CASSSEWANVLTF.

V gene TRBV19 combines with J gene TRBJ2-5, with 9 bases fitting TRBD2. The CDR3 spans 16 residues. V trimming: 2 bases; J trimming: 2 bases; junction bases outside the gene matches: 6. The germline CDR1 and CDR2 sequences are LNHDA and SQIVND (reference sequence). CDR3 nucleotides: TGTGCCAGTAGTATACCCGTCCTAGCGGGACAAGAGACCCAGTACTTC. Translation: CASSIPVLAGQETQYF.

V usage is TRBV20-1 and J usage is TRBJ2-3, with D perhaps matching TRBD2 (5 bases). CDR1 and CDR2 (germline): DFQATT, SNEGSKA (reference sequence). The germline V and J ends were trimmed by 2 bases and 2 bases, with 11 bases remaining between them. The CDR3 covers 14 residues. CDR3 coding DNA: TGCAGTGCTAGATTCTCCGGGGACACAGATACGCAGTATTTT. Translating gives CSARFSGDTDTQYF.

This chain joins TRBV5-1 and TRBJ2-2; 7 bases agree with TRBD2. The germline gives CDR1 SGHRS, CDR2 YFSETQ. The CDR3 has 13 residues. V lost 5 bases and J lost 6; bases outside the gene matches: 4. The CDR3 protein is CASREAGAGELFF. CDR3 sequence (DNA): TGCGCCAGCAGAGAGGCGGGGGCCGGGGAGCTGTTTTTT.

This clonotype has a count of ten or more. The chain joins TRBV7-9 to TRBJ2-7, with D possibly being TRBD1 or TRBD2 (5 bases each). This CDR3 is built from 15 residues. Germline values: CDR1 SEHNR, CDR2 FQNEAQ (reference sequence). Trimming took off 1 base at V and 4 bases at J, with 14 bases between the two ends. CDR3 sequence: CASSLGDAGSYEQYV. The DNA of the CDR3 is TGTGCCAGCAGCTTAGGTGATGCAGGGAGTTACGAGCAGTACGTC.

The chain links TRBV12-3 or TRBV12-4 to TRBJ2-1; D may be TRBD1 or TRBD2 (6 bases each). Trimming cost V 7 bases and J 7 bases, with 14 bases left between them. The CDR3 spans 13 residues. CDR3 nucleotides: TGTGCCAGCATCTTAGGGGGGATGAATGAGCAGTTCTTC. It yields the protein CASILGGMNEQFF.

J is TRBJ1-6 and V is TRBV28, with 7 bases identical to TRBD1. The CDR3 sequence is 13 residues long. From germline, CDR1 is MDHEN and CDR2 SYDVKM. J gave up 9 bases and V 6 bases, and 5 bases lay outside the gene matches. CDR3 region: CASRGTVGSPLHF. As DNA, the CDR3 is TGTGCCAGCAGGGGGACAGTGGGTTCACCCCTCCACTTT.

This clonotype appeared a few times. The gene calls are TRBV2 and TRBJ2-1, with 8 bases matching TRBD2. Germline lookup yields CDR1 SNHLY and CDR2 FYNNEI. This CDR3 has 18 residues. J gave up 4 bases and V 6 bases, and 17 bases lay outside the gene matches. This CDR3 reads CASRAPKVAGQVYNEQFF. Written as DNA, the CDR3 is TGTGCCAGCAGGGCCCCCAAAGTAGCGGGGCAAGTTTACAATGAGCAGTTCTTC.

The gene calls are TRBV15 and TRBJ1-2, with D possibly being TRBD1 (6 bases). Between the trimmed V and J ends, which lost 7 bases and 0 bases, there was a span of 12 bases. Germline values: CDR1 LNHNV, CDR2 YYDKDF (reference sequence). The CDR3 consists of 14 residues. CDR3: CATNTGLTNYGYTF. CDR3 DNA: TGTGCCACCAATACAGGGCTCACTAACTATGGCTACACCTTC.

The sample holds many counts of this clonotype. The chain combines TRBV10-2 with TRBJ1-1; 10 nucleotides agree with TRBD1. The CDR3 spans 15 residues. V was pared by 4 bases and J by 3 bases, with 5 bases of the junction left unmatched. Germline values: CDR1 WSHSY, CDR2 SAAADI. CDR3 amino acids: CASSGGGTGDTEAFF. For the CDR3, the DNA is TGCGCCAGCAGTGGAGGAGGGACAGGGGACACTGAAGCTTTCTTT.

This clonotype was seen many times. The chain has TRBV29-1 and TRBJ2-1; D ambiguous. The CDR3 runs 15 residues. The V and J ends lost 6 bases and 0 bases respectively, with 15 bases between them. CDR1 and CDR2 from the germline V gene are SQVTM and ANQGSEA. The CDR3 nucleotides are TGCAGCGTCCCGCTGGGCGGAAGCTCCTACAATGAGCAGTTCTTC. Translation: CSVPLGGSSYNEQFF.

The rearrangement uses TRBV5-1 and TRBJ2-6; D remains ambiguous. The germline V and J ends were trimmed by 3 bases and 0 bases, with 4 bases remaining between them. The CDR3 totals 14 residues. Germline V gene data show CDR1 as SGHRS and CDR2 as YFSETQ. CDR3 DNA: TGCGCCAGCAGCTGGGGCTCTGGGGCCAACGTCCTGACTTTC. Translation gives CASSWGSGANVLTF. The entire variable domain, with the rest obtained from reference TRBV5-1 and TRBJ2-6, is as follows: KAGVTQTPRYLIKTRGQQVTLSCSPISGHRSVSWYQQTPGQGLQFLFEYFSETQRNKGNFPGRFSGRQFSNSRSEMNVSTLELGDSALYLCASSWGSGANVLTFGAGSRLTVL.